The TCR beta chain described here comes from a study of blood T cell repertoires in COVID-19. Across the whole study: In each case, the material was cDNA or gDNA derived from T cells, B-cell-depleted T cells, or PBMCs.

In the authors' methods: Reference gene primer amplification in the assay estimated nucleated cell counts. Assay used: immunoSEQ multiplex PCR; TCRdb lists only in-frame clones, some missing. V and J calls plus clone size are reproduced from that table; the DNA served to infer D and trimming. There are about 120,000 clones in the sample; roughly 87% occur only once, and 7.7% lies in the top ten. The receptor comes from a human donor in a cohort sampled during active COVID-19. Sequencing used peripheral blood.

The CDR3 DNA follows: TGTGCCACCAGCAGAGAGAGCGGTTCCACATATACCTCCTACAATGAGCAGTTCTTC. Its protein is CATSRESGSTYTSYNEQFF. The gene calls are TRBV15 and TRBJ2-1; perhaps TRBD2 as D (5 bases). CDR3 length: 19 amino acids. V was shortened by 0 bases and J by 0 bases, with 18 bases between the two germline ends. The germline gives CDR1 LNHNV, CDR2 YYDKDF (reference sequence).